This TCR beta chain came from a study of cytomegalovirus exposure and HLA in healthy donors. Across the whole study: It was reported in a later analysis that the 90 to 150 validation repertoires used the same platform as the roughly 700 first-cohort repertoires.

With regard to this clone: Its antigen is not known.

The data were produced by immunoSEQ multiplex PCR, yet TCRdb's version contains in-frame clones alone and is incomplete. This sample has roughly 200,000 clones, with approximately 86% found just once. Germline CDR1 reads KGHSH; CDR2 reads LQKENI. This CDR3 contains 15 residues. Trimming at V came to 3 bases and at J to 7 bases, leaving 7 bases not matched to a gene. Findings and limits, study-wide: Cytomegalovirus-associated status was assigned to about 160 TCR beta chains.

This TCR came from a man aged 25 to 40 in good health and CMV-seropositive. The genes are TRBV18 and TRBJ2-1; 9 nucleotides line up with TRBD2. The sequenced material came from PBMCs. CDR3 DNA: TGTGCCAGCTCACCCCTGGGCGGGAGGGATAATGAGCAGTTCTTC. Translation: CASSPLGGRDNEQFF.